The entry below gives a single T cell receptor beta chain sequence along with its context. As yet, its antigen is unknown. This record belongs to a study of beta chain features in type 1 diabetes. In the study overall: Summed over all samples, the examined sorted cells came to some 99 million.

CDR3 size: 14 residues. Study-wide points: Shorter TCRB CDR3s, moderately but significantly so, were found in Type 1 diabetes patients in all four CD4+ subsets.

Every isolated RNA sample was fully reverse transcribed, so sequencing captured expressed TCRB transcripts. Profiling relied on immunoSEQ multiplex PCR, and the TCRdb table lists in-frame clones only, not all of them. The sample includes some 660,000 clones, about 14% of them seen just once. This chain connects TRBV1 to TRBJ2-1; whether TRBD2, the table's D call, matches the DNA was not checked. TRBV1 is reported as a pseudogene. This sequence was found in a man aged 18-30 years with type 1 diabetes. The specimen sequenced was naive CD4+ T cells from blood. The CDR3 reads CTSSPGGSNNEQFF. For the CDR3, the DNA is TGCACCAGCAGCCCGGGCGGGAGCAACAATGAGCAGTTCTTC.